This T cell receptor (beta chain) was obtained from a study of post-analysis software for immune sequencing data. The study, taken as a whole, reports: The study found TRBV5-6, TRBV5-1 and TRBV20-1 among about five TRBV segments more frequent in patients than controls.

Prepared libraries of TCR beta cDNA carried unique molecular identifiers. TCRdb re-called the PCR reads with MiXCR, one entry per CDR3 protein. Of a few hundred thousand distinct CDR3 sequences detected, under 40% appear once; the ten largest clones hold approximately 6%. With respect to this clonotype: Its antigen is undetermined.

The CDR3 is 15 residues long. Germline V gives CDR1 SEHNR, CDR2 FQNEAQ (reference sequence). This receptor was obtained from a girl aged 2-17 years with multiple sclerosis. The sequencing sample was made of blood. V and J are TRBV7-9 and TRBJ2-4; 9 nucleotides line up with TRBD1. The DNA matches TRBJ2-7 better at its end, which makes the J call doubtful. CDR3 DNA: TGTGCCAGCAGCTTATTGGGGACAGGGCTCCACGAGCAGTACTTC. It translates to CASSLLGTGLHEQYF.